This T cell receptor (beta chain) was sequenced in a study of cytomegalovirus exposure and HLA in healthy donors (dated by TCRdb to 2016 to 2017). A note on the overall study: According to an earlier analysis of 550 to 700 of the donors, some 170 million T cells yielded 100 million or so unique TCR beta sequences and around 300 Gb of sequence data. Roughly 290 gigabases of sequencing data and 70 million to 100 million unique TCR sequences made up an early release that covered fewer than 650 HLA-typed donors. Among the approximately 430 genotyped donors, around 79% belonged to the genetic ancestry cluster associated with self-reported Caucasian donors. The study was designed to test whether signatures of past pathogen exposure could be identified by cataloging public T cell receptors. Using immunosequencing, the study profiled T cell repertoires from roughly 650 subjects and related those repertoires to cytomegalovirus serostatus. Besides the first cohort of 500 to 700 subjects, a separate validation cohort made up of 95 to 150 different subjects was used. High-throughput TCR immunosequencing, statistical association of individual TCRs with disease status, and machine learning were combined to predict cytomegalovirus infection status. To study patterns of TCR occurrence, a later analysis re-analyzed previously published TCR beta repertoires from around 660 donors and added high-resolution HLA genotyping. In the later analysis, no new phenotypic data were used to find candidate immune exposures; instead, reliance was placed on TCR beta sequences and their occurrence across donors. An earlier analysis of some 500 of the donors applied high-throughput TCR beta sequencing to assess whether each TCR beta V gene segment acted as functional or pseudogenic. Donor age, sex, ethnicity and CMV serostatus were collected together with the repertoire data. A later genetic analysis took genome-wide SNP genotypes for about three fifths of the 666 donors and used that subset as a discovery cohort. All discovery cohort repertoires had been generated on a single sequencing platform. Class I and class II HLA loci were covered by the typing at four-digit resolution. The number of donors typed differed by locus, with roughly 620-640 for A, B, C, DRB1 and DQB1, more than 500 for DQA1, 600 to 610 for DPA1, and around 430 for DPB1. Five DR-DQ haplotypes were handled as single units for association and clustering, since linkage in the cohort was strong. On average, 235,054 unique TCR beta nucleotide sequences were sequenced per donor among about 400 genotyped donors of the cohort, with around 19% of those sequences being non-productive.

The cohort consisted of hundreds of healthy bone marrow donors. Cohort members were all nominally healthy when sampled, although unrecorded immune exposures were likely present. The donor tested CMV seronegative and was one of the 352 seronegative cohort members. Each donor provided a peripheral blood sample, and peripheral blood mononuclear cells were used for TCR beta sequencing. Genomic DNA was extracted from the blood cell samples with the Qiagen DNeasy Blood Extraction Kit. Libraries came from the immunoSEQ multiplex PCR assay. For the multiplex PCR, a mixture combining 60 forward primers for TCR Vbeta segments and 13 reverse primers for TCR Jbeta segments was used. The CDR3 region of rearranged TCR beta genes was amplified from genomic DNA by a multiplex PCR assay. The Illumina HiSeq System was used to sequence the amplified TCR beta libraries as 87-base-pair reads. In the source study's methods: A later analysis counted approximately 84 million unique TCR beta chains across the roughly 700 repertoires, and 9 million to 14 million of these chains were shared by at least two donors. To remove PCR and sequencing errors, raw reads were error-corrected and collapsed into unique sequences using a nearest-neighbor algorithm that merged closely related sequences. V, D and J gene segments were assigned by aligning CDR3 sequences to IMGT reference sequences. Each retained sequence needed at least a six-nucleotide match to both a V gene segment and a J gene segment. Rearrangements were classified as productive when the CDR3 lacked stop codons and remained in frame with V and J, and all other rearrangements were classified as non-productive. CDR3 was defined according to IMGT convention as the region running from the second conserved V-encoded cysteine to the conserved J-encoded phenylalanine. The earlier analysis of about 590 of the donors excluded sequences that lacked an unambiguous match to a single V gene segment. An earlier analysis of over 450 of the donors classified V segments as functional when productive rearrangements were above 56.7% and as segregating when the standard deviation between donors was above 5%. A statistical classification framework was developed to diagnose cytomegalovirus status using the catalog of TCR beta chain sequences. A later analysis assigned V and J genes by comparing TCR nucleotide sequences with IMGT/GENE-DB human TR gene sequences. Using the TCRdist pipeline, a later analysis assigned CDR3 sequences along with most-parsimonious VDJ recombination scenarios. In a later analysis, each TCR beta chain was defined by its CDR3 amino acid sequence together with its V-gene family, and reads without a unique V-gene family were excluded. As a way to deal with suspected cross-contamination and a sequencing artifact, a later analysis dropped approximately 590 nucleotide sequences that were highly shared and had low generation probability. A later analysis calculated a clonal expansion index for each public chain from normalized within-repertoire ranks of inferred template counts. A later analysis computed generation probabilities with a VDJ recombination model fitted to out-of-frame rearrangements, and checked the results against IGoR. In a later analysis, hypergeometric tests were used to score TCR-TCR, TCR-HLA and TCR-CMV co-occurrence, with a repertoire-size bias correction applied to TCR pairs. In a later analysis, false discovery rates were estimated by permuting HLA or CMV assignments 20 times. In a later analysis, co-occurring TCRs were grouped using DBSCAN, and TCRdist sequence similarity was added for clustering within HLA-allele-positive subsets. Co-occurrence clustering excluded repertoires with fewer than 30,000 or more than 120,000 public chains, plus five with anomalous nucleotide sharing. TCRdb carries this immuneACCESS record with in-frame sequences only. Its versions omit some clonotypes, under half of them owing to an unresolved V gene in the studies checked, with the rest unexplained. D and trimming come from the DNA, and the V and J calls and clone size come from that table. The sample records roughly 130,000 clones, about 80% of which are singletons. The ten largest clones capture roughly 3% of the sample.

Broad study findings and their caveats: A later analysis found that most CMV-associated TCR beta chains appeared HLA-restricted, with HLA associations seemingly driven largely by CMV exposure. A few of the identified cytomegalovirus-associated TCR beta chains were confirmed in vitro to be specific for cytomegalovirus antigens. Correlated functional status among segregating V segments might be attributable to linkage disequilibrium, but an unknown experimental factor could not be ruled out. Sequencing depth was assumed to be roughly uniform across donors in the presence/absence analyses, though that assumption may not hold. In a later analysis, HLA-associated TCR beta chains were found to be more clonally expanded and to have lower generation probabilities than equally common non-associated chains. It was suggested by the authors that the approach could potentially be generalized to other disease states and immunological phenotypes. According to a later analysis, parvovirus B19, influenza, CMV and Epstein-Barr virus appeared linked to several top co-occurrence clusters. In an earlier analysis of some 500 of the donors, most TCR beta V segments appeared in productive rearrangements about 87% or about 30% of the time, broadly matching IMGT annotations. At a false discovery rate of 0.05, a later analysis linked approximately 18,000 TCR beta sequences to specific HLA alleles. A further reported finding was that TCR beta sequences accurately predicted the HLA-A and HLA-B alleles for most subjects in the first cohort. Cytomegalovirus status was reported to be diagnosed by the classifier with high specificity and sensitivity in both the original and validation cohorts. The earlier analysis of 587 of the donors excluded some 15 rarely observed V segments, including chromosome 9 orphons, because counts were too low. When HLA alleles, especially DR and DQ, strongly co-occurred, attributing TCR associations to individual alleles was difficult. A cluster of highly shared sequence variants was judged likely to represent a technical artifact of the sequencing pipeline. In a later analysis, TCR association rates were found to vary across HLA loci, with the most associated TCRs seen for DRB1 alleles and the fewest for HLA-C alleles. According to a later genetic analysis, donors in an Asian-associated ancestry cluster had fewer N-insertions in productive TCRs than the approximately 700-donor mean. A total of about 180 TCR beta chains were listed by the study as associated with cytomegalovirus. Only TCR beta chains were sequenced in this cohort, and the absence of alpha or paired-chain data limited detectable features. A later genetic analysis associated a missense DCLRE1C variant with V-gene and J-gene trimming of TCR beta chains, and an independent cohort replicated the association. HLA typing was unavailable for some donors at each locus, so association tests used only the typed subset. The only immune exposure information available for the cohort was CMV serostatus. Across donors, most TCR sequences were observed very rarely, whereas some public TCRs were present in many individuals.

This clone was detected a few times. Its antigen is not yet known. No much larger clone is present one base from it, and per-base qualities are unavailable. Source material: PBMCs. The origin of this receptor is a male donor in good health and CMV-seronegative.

The sequenced DNA is TGTGCCACCCCTAAGGGGGGGGCTGACCCCTCCTACAATGAGCAGTTCTTC. This gives the protein CATPKGGADPSYNEQFF. The rearrangement joined TRBV7-9 to TRBJ2-1, and the D gene may be TRBD2, 7 bases matching. From a lookup of the germline V gene (reference sequence), CDR1 and CDR2 are SEHNR and FQNEAQ. There are 17 amino acids in the CDR3, from cysteine to phenylalanine inclusive. The sequence is cut down to CDR3 DNA, 51 bases in frame from base 1. V and J lose 10 bases and 0 bases, and a span of 22 bases separates them.